One sample yielded the 11 T cell receptor beta chains listed below, sequenced in a study of cytomegalovirus exposure and HLA in healthy donors. The PCR had 60 Vbeta and 13 Jbeta primers. Produced via immunoSEQ multiplex PCR; TCRdb's table is partial and in-frame only. The sample holds over 150,000 clones; 80% to 85% are singletons and the top ten take around 2.4%. Sequenced material: PBMCs. The receptor source for this set is a woman in her thirties in good health and CMV-seronegative.

This clone was seen more than once but under ten times. The chain uses TRBV5-1 and TRBJ2-3; maybe TRBD2 (7 bases). Germline CDR1 reads SGHRS; CDR2 reads YFSETQ. Trimming shortened V by 4 bases and J by 5 bases, and 17 bases separated the two germline ends. This CDR3 spans 15 amino acids. Here the CDR3 DNA reads TGCGCCAGCAGCGGCCTCGGGGGGCCAATAGATACGCAGTATTTT. Its translation: CASSGLGGPIDTQYF.

This rearrangement joins TRBV27 to TRBJ1-4, with D hard to call. Germline CDR1 is MNHEY and CDR2 is SMNVEV (reference sequence). CDR3 length equals 20 residues. The V gene lost 4 bases and the J gene lost 0 bases, with 24 bases spanning the gap. CDR3 loop: CASSSLTPPWRPATNEKLFF. The CDR3 nucleotides read TGTGCCAGCAGTTCCCTAACCCCCCCATGGAGACCTGCAACTAATGAAAAACTGTTTTTT.

The chain carries TRBV4-1 and TRBJ1-2; TRBD1 agrees at 8 bases. The CDR3 covers 17 residues. J lost 6 bases, V lost 4 bases, and 16 bases had no gene match. CDR1 is MGHRA, CDR2 YSYEKL, per germline. The CDR3 coding sequence is TGCGCCAGCAGCCGACCGGGACAGGACGCTTATTCGAATGGCTACACCTTC. Protein: CASSRPGQDAYSNGYTF.

The chain combines TRBV7-2 with TRBJ1-1; D gene unclear. V was shortened by 1 base and J by 5 bases, with 2 bases between the two germline ends. Per the germline V gene, CDR1 is SGHTA and CDR2 is FQGNSA. The CDR3 totals 11 residues. The CDR3 here is CASSLVTEAFF. CDR3 DNA sequence: TGTGCCAGCAGCTTAGTAACTGAAGCTTTCTTT.

The genes are TRBV7-8 and TRBJ2-7; 10 nucleotides agree with TRBD1. From germline, CDR1 is SGHVS and CDR2 FQNEAQ. V was clipped by 4 bases and J by 4 bases; unmatched bases: 4. CDR3 length equals 14 residues. CDR3 region: CASSSTGGIYEQYF. CDR3 coding DNA: TGTGCCAGCAGCTCGACAGGGGGCATATACGAGCAGTACTTC.

This chain joins TRBV28 and TRBJ2-5; 9 positions match TRBD2. The better agreement between TRBJ2-7 and the DNA end casts doubt on the J call. Germline loops: CDR1 MDHEN, CDR2 SYDVKM. CDR3 size: 13 residues. In DNA, the CDR3 is TGTGCCAGCAGCGGGACTAGCATCCACGAGCAGTACTTC. Protein: CASSGTSIHEQYF.

The chain has TRBV4-1 and TRBJ2-7, with TRBD2 identical over 9 bases. This CDR3 contains 15 residues. CDR1 is MGHRA and CDR2 is YSYEKL in the germline V gene. J was trimmed by 9 bases and V by 0 bases; bases with no gene match: 9. The CDR3 nucleotides read TGCGCCAGCAGCCAAGATCAAGCGGGAGGACTATGGCAGTACTTC. Protein product: CASSQDQAGGLWQYF.

CDR3 loop: CASSQDRGSAFRQFF. CDR3 nucleotide sequence: TGCGCCAGCAGCCAAGACAGGGGGTCAGCCTTTAGGCAGTTCTTC. This chain links TRBV4-1 with TRBJ2-1, with TRBD1 matching 7 bases. V dropped 0 bases and J dropped 12; count of bases not matched to a gene: 11. Per germline, CDR1 MGHRA and CDR2 YSYEKL. CDR3 length: 15 amino acids.

The V gene is TRBV28, the J gene TRBJ1-4; a possible D gene is TRBD1 (5 bases). From germline, CDR1 is MDHEN and CDR2 SYDVKM. The CDR3 sequence is 12 residues long. Trimming cost V 7 bases and J 8 bases, with 11 bases left between them. This CDR3 reads CASTQGGEKLFF. CDR3 sequence (DNA): TGTGCCAGCACGCAGGGTGGAGAAAAACTGTTTTTT.

The rearrangement links TRBV11-2 to TRBJ2-5, with a weak D call TRBD2 (6 bases). Germline CDR1 is SGHAT and CDR2 is FQNNGV. The CDR3 loop spans 14 amino acids. Trimming took 1 base from V and 1 from J, leaving 7 bases between them. The CDR3 sequence: CASSLGRGQETQYF. The CDR3, as DNA: TGTGCCAGCAGCTTAGGGAGGGGCCAAGAGACCCAGTACTTC.

The chain recombines TRBV28 with TRBJ1-1; D not resolved. The V gene lost 4 bases and the J gene lost 4 bases, with 10 bases spanning the gap. This CDR3 contains 13 residues. CDR1 MDHEN and CDR2 SYDVKM come from the germline V gene. The CDR3 nucleotides read TGTGCCAGCAGTTCGTCGCCGCGCACTGAAGCTTTCTTT. Translating gives CASSSSPRTEAFF.